The entry below gives a single T cell receptor beta chain sequence along with its context. Its antigen remains unknown. These data originate in a study of cytomegalovirus exposure and HLA in healthy donors. The CDR3 loop spans 15 amino acids. CDR1 and CDR2 from the germline V gene are SGHTA and FQGTGA. Trimming cost V 0 bases and J 4 bases; bases outside gene matches: 2. TCRdb keeps only in-frame clones here, not all; method: immunoSEQ multiplex PCR. The table includes roughly 260,000 clones, about 90% detected once. Study observations and caveats: The study labeled more than 150 TCR beta chains cytomegalovirus-associated.

J is TRBJ2-3 and V is TRBV7-3, with TRBD2 identical over 9 bases. Input material: PBMCs. This receptor was identified in a woman in her late teens or twenties in good health and CMV-seronegative. CDR3: CASSLTGLAPDTQYF. In DNA form, the CDR3 reads TGTGCCAGCAGCTTAACGGGACTAGCCCCAGATACGCAGTATTTT.